Reported below is one T cell receptor (beta chain). Its antigen remains unidentified. The junction shows a germline mismatch at one end, possibly a read error. Germline loops: CDR1 MGHRA, CDR2 YSYEKL. CDR3 length: 15 amino acids. The data derive from a study of PD-L1 blockade in urothelial cancer. On the study more broadly: The patients had undergone anywhere from 0 to 3 prior chemotherapy regimens. Median T cell yield per blood sample was over 140,000 cells.

Study results and caveats: Clonality of blood TCR below the median before treatment predicted better survival.

Time point indicated: pretreatment peripheral blood. Sampling of each patient yielded between 1 and 8 specimens, collected pretreatment and on-treatment. The assay was immunoSEQ multiplex PCR, and TCRdb's table has in-frame clones only and misses some. Of tens of thousands of clones listed, roughly 84% are singletons. The clonotype originates from a man aged 55 to 70 with urothelial cancer. This specimen was PBMCs, taken around atezolizumab (anti-PD-L1) treatment. The rearrangement uses TRBV4-1 and TRBJ2-7; D remains unclear. The CDR3 DNA is TGCGCCAGCAGCCAATCGACCCTGATGGGCTACCAGCAGTACTTC. It encodes CASSQSTLMGYQQYF.